The 2 T cell receptor beta chains presented below share a single source sample, sequenced in a study of shared T cell receptors in the human thymus. Profiling relied on immunoSEQ multiplex PCR, and the TCRdb table lists in-frame clones only, not all of them. The data show roughly 700,000 clones, with roughly 90% seen just once and about 0.01% held by the top ten. The same data also contributed to another study, on human thymus T cells.

Source material: thymocytes. The receptors originated from a boy under three years old with a congenital heart defect.

The table lists this clone with a count of one. CDR3 coding DNA: TGTGCCAGCAGCTTGGACGGTACGCAGTATTTT. This encodes CASSLDGTQYF. J is TRBJ2-3 and V is TRBV5-4, with D unclear. Deletions cut 0 bases from V and 8 bases from J, with 4 bases between. CDR3 length: 11 residues. CDR1 SGHNT and CDR2 YYREEE come from the germline V gene (reference sequence).

This clone appeared a few times. The rearrangement joins TRBV2 to TRBJ2-7; 7 nucleotides agree with TRBD2. The CDR3 is 15 amino acids. Looked up from germline, CDR1 is SNHLY and CDR2 is FYNNEI. Germline trimming cut 4 bases from V and 9 bases from J; bases unmatched to any gene: 15. Written as DNA, the CDR3 is TGTGCCAGCAGTGTAACTAGCGCCCAGTCGGGTGCGCAGTACTTC. Translated, it gives CASSVTSAQSGAQYF.